What follows are 32 T cell receptor beta chains derived from one specimen sequenced in a study of T cell repertoires in cytomegalovirus infection. TCRdb analysed the reads with MiXCR anew, one entry per CDR3 protein. This table has about 740,000 distinct CDR3 sequences, roughly 35% appearing once. Sequencing was done on a sample of PBMCs. Receptor source: a human donor in good health (CMV status not recorded). Some clones in this sample may be carry-over from other donors' samples.

This clonotype occurred many times. V gene TRBV4-1 combines with J gene TRBJ1-5; D possibly corresponds to TRBD1 (6 bases). The germline V and J ends were trimmed by 0 bases and 5 bases, with 11 bases remaining between them. The CDR3 is 15 residues long. Germline lookup yields CDR1 MGHRA and CDR2 YSYEKL. CDR3 loop: CASSQEEQGHQPQHF. The CDR3 bases are TGCGCCAGCAGCCAAGAGGAGCAGGGGCATCAGCCCCAGCATTTT.

This rearrangement joins TRBV6-5 to TRBJ1-4; D is perhaps TRBD1 (5 bases). The CDR3 contains 14 residues. The germline V gene has CDR1 MNHEY and CDR2 SVGAGI. V lost 5 bases to trimming and J lost 5 bases, with 12 bases between them. CDR3: CASSQQVPNEKLFF. The DNA for the CDR3 is TGTGCCAGCAGTCAACAGGTTCCCAATGAAAAACTGTTTTTT.

This clonotype appeared a few times. CDR3 sequence: CASSPDRASETQYF. In nucleotides, the CDR3 is TGTGCCAGCAGCCCCGACAGGGCTAGTGAGACCCAGTACTTC. The rearrangement uses TRBV11-2 and TRBJ2-5; the match to TRBD1 covers 7 bases. The CDR3 has 14 amino acids. Germline V gene data show CDR1 as SGHAT and CDR2 as FQNNGV. The J segment lost 5 bases and the V segment lost 5 bases, leaving 8 bases of the junction unmatched.

In its sample, this clonotype was seen once. In this CDR3 the conserved last residue, phenylalanine or tryptophan, is missing, so a read error is likely. V and J are TRBV6-6 and TRBJ2-7; D not resolved. Per germline, CDR1 MNHNY and CDR2 SVGAGI (reference sequence). V dropped 2 bases and J dropped 0 bases, with 8 bases sitting between them. The CDR3 is made up of 14 amino acids. The DNA for the CDR3 is TGTGCCAGCAGTTACAGACCTACCTCCTACGAGCAGTACTCC. It encodes CASSYRPTSYEQYS.

This chain connects TRBV28 to TRBJ2-7, with TRBD1 matching 7 bases. This CDR3 has 14 amino acids. V was clipped by 7 bases and J by 3 bases; unmatched bases: 9. Germline V gives CDR1 MDHEN, CDR2 SYDVKM. Written as DNA, the CDR3 is TGTGCCAGCACTTTCGGACAGGCAATCTACGAGCAGTACTTC. This gives the protein CASTFGQAIYEQYF.

This clonotype was counted between two and nine times. The chain is built from TRBV28 and TRBJ2-3; 13 bases map to TRBD2. The V gene end was trimmed by 1 base and the J gene end by 3 bases; junction bases not matched to a gene: 4. This CDR3 spans 17 amino acids. The V gene's germline CDR1 is MDHEN and CDR2 SYDVKM. The CDR3 sequence: CASSLFTSGGETDTQYF. DNA for the CDR3: TGTGCCAGCAGTTTATTCACTAGCGGGGGGGAAACAGATACGCAGTATTTT.

This clonotype was detected a few times. The CDR3 DNA is TGCGCCAGCGCTAAGGGGCCTAGCTCCTACGAGCAGTACTTC. Translation gives CASAKGPSSYEQYF. This sequence joins TRBV23-1 and TRBJ2-7; weak D call: TRBD1 (5 bases). TRBV23-1 is assigned to the ORF class and has an uncertain function. The CDR3 consists of 14 residues. Trimming cost V 8 bases and J 0 bases, with 14 bases left between them.

The gene calls are TRBV28 and TRBJ2-7; 7 nucleotides agree with TRBD1. V was pared by 4 bases and J by 3 bases, with 9 bases of the junction left unmatched. CDR3 size: 15 residues. Germline loops: CDR1 MDHEN, CDR2 SYDVKM. Here the CDR3 DNA reads TGTGCCAGCAGTTCATCAATCGGGACAGTCTACGAGCAGTACTTC. It encodes CASSSSIGTVYEQYF. Based on the CDR3 plus reference TRBV28 and TRBJ2-7, the full variable domain is DVKVTQSSRYLVKRTGEKVFLECVQDMDHENMFWYRQDPGLGLRLIYFSYDVKMKEKGDIPEGYSVSREKKERFSLILESASTNQTSMYLCASSSSIGTVYEQYFGPGTRLTVT.

In DNA form, the CDR3 reads TGTGCCAGCAGCTTAGGCGAATCCACGCGCCGCTACGAGCAGTACTTC. The encoded protein is CASSLGESTRRYEQYF. V and J are TRBV13 and TRBJ2-7, with D hard to call. This CDR3 is 16 amino acids long. Trimming shortened V by 0 bases and J by 3 bases, and 15 bases separated the two germline ends. Germline loops: CDR1 PRHDT, CDR2 FYEKMQ (reference sequence).

This chain uses TRBV7-2 with TRBJ2-3; a weak D match, TRBD1 (5 bases). Per germline, CDR1 SGHTA and CDR2 FQGNSA. This CDR3 comprises 15 residues. Trimming stripped 3 bases from V and 0 bases from J, with 10 bases between. CDR3 loop: CASSFEGASTDTQYF. CDR3 coding DNA: TGTGCCAGCAGCTTTGAAGGGGCTAGCACAGATACGCAGTATTTT.

This clonotype turned up a few times. The chain recombines TRBV12-3 or TRBV12-4 with TRBJ1-2, with 9 bases that match TRBD1. V shed 3 bases, J shed 7 bases, and the junction held 3 bases outside the gene matches. The CDR3 contains 13 residues. CDR3 DNA sequence: TGTGCCAGCAGTTTTTTGACAGGGGGTGGCTACACCTTC. The encoded protein is CASSFLTGGGYTF.

V gene TRBV19 combines with J gene TRBJ1-1, with 7 bases lining up with TRBD1. Germline V gene sequence: CDR1 LNHDA, CDR2 SQIVND (reference sequence). CDR3 length equals 17 residues. V dropped 1 base and J dropped 0; count of bases not matched to a gene: 8. The CDR3 spells CASSIVRRTGLNTEAFF. The CDR3 DNA sequence: TGTGCCAGTAGTATAGTTCGACGGACAGGCTTGAACACTGAAGCTTTCTTT.

The chain combines TRBV27 with TRBJ2-3; TRBD2 aligns across 11 bases. V gave up 6 bases and J gave up 1 base; unmatched junction bases: 9. Germline CDR1 reads MNHEY; CDR2 reads SMNVEV (reference sequence). The CDR3 consists of 17 residues. The CDR3 region has the DNA TGTGCCAGCAGCTTAGACCCGGGACTAGCGGGCACAGATACGCAGTATTTT. This translates into CASSLDPGLAGTDTQYF.

This chain connects TRBV2 to TRBJ2-6; D gene ambiguous. Germline CDR1 is SNHLY and CDR2 is FYNNEI. V lost 7 bases and J lost 4, with 8 bases in between. The CDR3 is 13 residues long. CDR3 protein: CASTLTGANVLTF. The CDR3, as DNA: TGTGCCAGCACTCTCACCGGGGCCAACGTCCTGACTTTC. The complete variable domain, with remaining parts taken from reference TRBV2 and TRBJ2-6, reads EPEVTQTPSHQVTQMGQEVILRCVPISNHLYFYWYRQILGQKVEFLVSFYNNEISEKSEIFDDQFSVERPDGSNFTLKIRSTKLEDSAMYFCASTLTGANVLTFGAGSRLTVL.

The rearrangement links TRBV5-4 to TRBJ1-1; 7 bases align to TRBD1. The CDR3 runs to 15 residues. V was pared by 3 bases and J by 1 base, with 6 bases of the junction left unmatched. The germline V gene encodes CDR1 SGHNT and CDR2 YYREEE (reference sequence). CDR3 sequence (DNA): TGTGCCAGCAGCTGGGGGCCAGGGGGGAACACTGAAGCTTTCTTT. Its protein product is CASSWGPGGNTEAFF. Looking up the rest from reference TRBV5-4 and TRBJ1-1 gives the full variable domain: ETGVTQSPTHLIKTRGQQVTLRCSSQSGHNTVSWYQQALGQGPQFIFQYYREEENGRGNFPPRFSGLQFPNYSSELNVNALELDDSALYLCASSWGPGGNTEAFFGQGTRLTVV.

This clonotype was picked up many times. This sequence joins TRBV30 and TRBJ1-1, with TRBD1 matching over 7 bases. Germline CDR1 is GTSNPN and CDR2 is SVGIG (reference sequence). With 5 bases clipped from V and 7 bases from J, the junction kept 4 bases outside the gene matches. There are 11 residues in the CDR3. The CDR3 reads CAWGQANEAFF. DNA for the CDR3: TGTGCCTGGGGACAGGCGAATGAAGCTTTCTTT.

About this clonotype itself: Lacking the conserved final phenylalanine or tryptophan, this CDR3 likely reflects a read error. This CDR3 is CASLQNSGTTIYC. CDR3 in DNA: TGTGCCAGCTTACAGAACTCTGGAACCACCATATATTGT. The J gene is TRBJ1-3, the V gene TRBV28; D not certain. CDR1 is MDHEN, CDR2 SYDVKM, per germline. CDR3 length: 13 amino acids.

This clonotype showed up just a few times. The chain uses TRBV7-6 and TRBJ2-2; no reliable D call. Germline V gene data show CDR1 as SGHVS and CDR2 as FNYEAQ. V was clipped by 5 bases and J by 3 bases, with 16 bases between them. The CDR3 totals 16 residues. The CDR3 DNA sequence: TGTGCCAGCAGCCCTGAATGGGGTCGGGACACCGGGGAGCTGTTTTTT. This translates into CASSPEWGRDTGELFF.

The chain recombines TRBV19 with TRBJ2-2, with D perhaps TRBD1 or TRBD2 (5 bases each). The germline V gene encodes CDR1 LNHDA and CDR2 SQIVND (reference sequence). The CDR3 runs 14 residues. Trimming removed 7 bases at V and 1 base at J, with 10 bases between. The DNA for the CDR3 is TGTGCCAGTACAAAGGGACGGAACACCGGGGAGCTGTTTTTT. Encoded protein: CASTKGRNTGELFF.

V is TRBV27 and J is TRBJ2-5, with D perhaps matching TRBD1 or TRBD2 (5 bases each). This CDR3 contains 13 residues. Trimming removed 5 bases at V and 5 bases at J, with 12 bases between. Germline V gene data show CDR1 as MNHEY and CDR2 as SMNVEV (reference sequence). The CDR3 spells CASSPRWGETQYF. CDR3 DNA sequence: TGTGCCAGCAGTCCACGATGGGGGGAGACCCAGTACTTC.

The chain is built from TRBV6-5 and TRBJ2-6, with D possibly matching TRBD1 (5 bases). Germline V gene lookup returns CDR1 MNHEY and CDR2 SVGAGI. V lost 2 bases and J 1 base, leaving 12 bases between the germline ends. The CDR3 contains 17 residues. The CDR3 DNA sequence: TGTGCCAGCAGTTACATCACAGGTTATTCTGGGGCCAACGTCCTGACTTTC. The encoded protein is CASSYITGYSGANVLTF.

This sequence joins TRBV5-1 and TRBJ1-2; weak D call: TRBD1 (5 bases). CDR1 is SGHRS, CDR2 YFSETQ, per germline. Trimming cost V 1 base and J 8 bases, with 12 bases left between them. The CDR3 sequence is 13 residues long. The CDR3 bases are TGCGCCAGCAGCTTGAATGCAGAGGGGGGCTACACCTTC. As protein: CASSLNAEGGYTF. Complete variable domain (other parts from reference TRBV5-1 and TRBJ1-2): KAGVTQTPRYLIKTRGQQVTLSCSPISGHRSVSWYQQTPGQGLQFLFEYFSETQRNKGNFPGRFSGRQFSNSRSEMNVSTLELGDSALYLCASSLNAEGGYTFGSGTRLTVV.

In its sample, this clonotype was seen many times. The genes are TRBV7-2 and TRBJ1-6; TRBD1 might be the D (5 bases). The V end lost 6 bases, the J end lost 7 bases, and 13 bases lay between the germline ends. The length of the CDR3 is 14 residues. Germline V gene data show CDR1 as SGHTA and CDR2 as FQGNSA. The DNA for the CDR3 is TGTGCCAGCAGTTCGGGACCGAGAAATTCACCCCTCCACTTT. It is translated as CASSSGPRNSPLHF.

The chain links TRBV9 to TRBJ1-2; a possible D gene is TRBD1 (5 bases). The V end was cut by 5 bases, the J end by 5 bases, with 10 bases between. Germline V gives CDR1 SGDLS, CDR2 YYNGEE. The CDR3 is made up of 12 amino acids. The CDR3 protein is CASSKDKYGYTF. The CDR3 region has the DNA TGTGCCAGCAGTAAGGACAAGTATGGCTACACCTTC.

J is TRBJ2-5 and V is TRBV20-1, with 7 positions matching TRBD1. The germline V gene encodes CDR1 DFQATT and CDR2 SNEGSKA (reference sequence). The ends lost 2 bases at V and 1 base at J; junction bases unmatched: 7. The CDR3 spans 15 residues. DNA of the CDR3: TGCAGTGCTAGACGGACAGGAGGAACCCAAGAGACCCAGTACTTC. Its translation is CSARRTGGTQETQYF.

This clonotype has more than one count but fewer than ten. The chain links TRBV7-2 to TRBJ2-1, with no clear D. The CDR3 runs 17 residues. V dropped 4 bases and J dropped 0 bases, with 16 bases sitting between them. Looked up from germline, CDR1 is SGHTA and CDR2 is FQGNSA. CDR3 region: CASSSPFPPSSYNEQFF. For the CDR3, the DNA is TGTGCCAGCAGCTCCCCTTTCCCGCCTAGCTCCTACAATGAGCAGTTCTTC.

This clonotype was seen a few times. The chain combines TRBV4-1 with TRBJ1-1; no reliable D call. Germline CDR1 MGHRA, CDR2 YSYEKL. The CDR3 is 15 residues long. V was shortened by 1 base and J by 0 bases, with 9 bases between the two germline ends. The DNA of the CDR3 is TGCGCCAGCAGCCAAGGGCAGGAGGTGAACACTGAAGCTTTCTTT. Its protein is CASSQGQEVNTEAFF.

A word on this clonotype: This may be a read error: a much more frequent sequence differs by one nucleotide. This rearrangement joins TRBV7-2 to TRBJ2-1; the match to TRBD2 covers 8 bases. Per germline, CDR1 SGHTA and CDR2 FQGNSA. CDR3 length: 15 amino acids. The CDR3 spells CSSSLYTSGHNEQFF. In nucleotides, the CDR3 is TGTTCCAGCAGCTTATACACTAGCGGACACAATGAGCAGTTCTTC.

This clonotype came up many times. The rearrangement joins TRBV7-2 to TRBJ2-3, with 10 bases matching TRBD2. Germline CDR1 SGHTA, CDR2 FQGNSA. The CDR3 is made up of 17 amino acids. V trimming: 5 bases; J trimming: 1 base; junction bases outside the gene matches: 9. CDR3: CASSPGLAGAGTDTQYF. CDR3 nucleotides: TGTGCCAGCAGCCCAGGGCTAGCGGGAGCTGGCACAGATACGCAGTATTTT.

The table lists this clonotype with a few counts. The gene calls are TRBV7-2 and TRBJ2-5; 10 bases match TRBD2. CDR3 size: 14 residues. The germline V gene has CDR1 SGHTA and CDR2 FQGNSA. V was pared by 5 bases and J by 9 bases, with 9 bases of the junction left unmatched. The CDR3 DNA is TGTGCCAGCAGCGACCGACTAGCGGGCGGACCCCAGTACTTC. This translates into CASSDRLAGGPQYF. The full variable domain, completed using reference TRBV7-2 and TRBJ2-5, is GAGVSQSPSNKVTEKGKDVELRCDPISGHTALYWYRQSLGQGLEFLIYFQGNSAPDKSGLPSDRFSAERTGGSVSTLTIQRTQQEDSAVYLCASSDRLAGGPQYFGPGTRLLVL.

This clonotype has a handful of counts. The chain joins TRBV7-9 to TRBJ2-1; D might be TRBD1 (6 bases). The CDR3 totals 15 residues. V dropped 5 bases and J dropped 7 bases, with 18 bases sitting between them. Germline-derived CDR1 and CDR2 are SEHNR and FQNEAQ (reference sequence). The CDR3 spells CASSHLGARGNEQFF. CDR3 DNA: TGTGCCAGCAGCCACTTAGGGGCCAGGGGTAATGAGCAGTTCTTC.

The chain links TRBV12-3 or TRBV12-4 to TRBJ1-2; no reliable D call. This CDR3 region has 13 residues. V dropped 7 bases and J dropped 8 bases, with 17 bases sitting between them. CDR3 sequence: CASTVIGRGGYTF. CDR3 bases: TGTGCCAGCACCGTGATCGGCCGAGGGGGCTACACCTTC.